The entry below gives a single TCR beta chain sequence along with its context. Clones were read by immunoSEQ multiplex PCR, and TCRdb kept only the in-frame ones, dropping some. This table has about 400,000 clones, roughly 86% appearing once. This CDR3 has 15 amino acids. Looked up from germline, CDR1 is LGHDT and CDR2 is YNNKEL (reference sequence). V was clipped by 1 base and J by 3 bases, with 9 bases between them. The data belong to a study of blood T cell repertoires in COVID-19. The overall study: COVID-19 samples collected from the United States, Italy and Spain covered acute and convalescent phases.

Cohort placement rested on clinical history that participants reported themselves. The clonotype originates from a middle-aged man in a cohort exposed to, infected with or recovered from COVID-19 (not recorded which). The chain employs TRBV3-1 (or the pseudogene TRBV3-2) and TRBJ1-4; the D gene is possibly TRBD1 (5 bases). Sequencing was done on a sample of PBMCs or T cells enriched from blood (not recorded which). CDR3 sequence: CASSQAPGSNEKLFF. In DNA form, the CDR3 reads TGTGCCAGCAGCCAAGCGCCAGGGTCTAATGAAAAACTGTTTTTT.